The next 29 T cell receptor beta chains were all read from a single sample in a study of blood T cell repertoires in COVID-19. Method: immunoSEQ multiplex PCR; TCRdb's copy keeps in-frame clones and lacks some. The data hold 100,000 to 150,000 clones, with 65% to 90% observed a single time. The sequencing sample was made of peripheral blood. These receptors came from a man aged 80 or over with active or convalescent COVID-19.

V is TRBV7-3 and J is TRBJ2-3; 14 nucleotides align to TRBD2. The CDR3 length is 16 residues. V lost 5 bases and J lost 4; bases outside the gene matches: 5. The germline gives CDR1 SGHTA, CDR2 FQGTGA. The CDR3 bases are TGTGCCAGCAGCCCGGGGACTAGCGGGAGAGCAGATACGCAGTATTTT. It specifies CASSPGTSGRADTQYF.

As concerns this clone: The same CDR3 is also encoded by other DNA sequences in this sample. This sequence joins TRBV28 and TRBJ2-7; TRBD1 agrees at 7 bases. CDR1 and CDR2 (germline): MDHEN, SYDVKM. This CDR3 has 13 amino acids. The V segment lost 7 bases and the J segment 4 bases; nucleotides outside the gene matches: 7. The CDR3 DNA follows: TGTGCCAGCAACCGGGACAGAGGATACGAGCAGTACTTC. Residues: CASNRDRGYEQYF.

The genes are TRBV15 and TRBJ2-5; 10 nucleotides match TRBD2. The CDR3 covers 16 residues. The V gene's germline CDR1 is LNHNV and CDR2 YYDKDF (reference sequence). J was trimmed by 4 bases and V by 3 bases; bases with no gene match: 8. CDR3 in amino acids: CATSSRSSGGGETQYF. In nucleotides, the CDR3 is TGTGCCACCAGCAGTAGGTCTAGCGGGGGTGGAGAGACCCAGTACTTC. Full variable domain (remainder filled in from reference TRBV15 and TRBJ2-5): DAMVIQNPRYQVTQFGKPVTLSCSQTLNHNVMYWYQQKSSQAPKLLFHYYDKDFNNEADTPDNFQSRRPNTSFCFLDIRSPGLGDTAMYLCATSSRSSGGGETQYFGPGTRLLVL.

CDR3 sequence reads: CASSLPGQLNEQFF. The DNA of the CDR3 is TGTGCCAGCAGTTTACCGGGACAGCTGAATGAGCAGTTCTTC. The chain has TRBV6-5 and TRBJ2-1; 7 nucleotides align to TRBD1. CDR1 and CDR2 (germline): MNHEY, SVGAGI. The CDR3 sequence is 14 residues long. Trimming at V came to 4 bases and at J to 7 bases, leaving 7 bases not matched to a gene.

The rearrangement uses TRBV28 and TRBJ2-3, with D possibly matching TRBD2 (5 bases). V lost 3 bases and J lost 0, with 31 bases in between. This CDR3 region has 22 residues. Germline V CDR1 and CDR2: MDHEN, SYDVKM. The CDR3 reads CASSFPRATGFHTGSSTDTQYF. The CDR3 nucleotides are TGTGCCAGCAGTTTTCCCCGCGCGACGGGTTTCCATACGGGGTCAAGCACAGATACGCAGTATTTT.

About this clone: Other DNA sequences in this sample translate to the same CDR3. This sequence joins TRBV27 and TRBJ2-7; D is undetermined. The CDR3 totals 14 residues. Germline V gene lookup returns CDR1 MNHEY and CDR2 SMNVEV (reference sequence). The V and J ends lost 4 bases and 1 base respectively, with 11 bases between them. CDR3 DNA sequence: TGTGCCAGCAGTTCCGTAAGCGTATCCTACGAGCAGTACTTC. Amino acid sequence: CASSSVSVSYEQYF.

This rearrangement joins TRBV3-1 (or the pseudogene TRBV3-2) to TRBJ1-2, with 9 nucleotides matching TRBD1. Trimming removed 0 bases from V and 5 bases from J; junction bases left unmatched: 16. CDR3 length equals 19 residues. CDR1 LGHDT and CDR2 YNNKEL come from the germline V gene (reference sequence). The CDR3 sequence is CASSQDQGIDRGWLYGYTF. The CDR3 nucleotides are TGTGCCAGCAGCCAAGATCAGGGGATAGACAGGGGGTGGCTTTATGGCTACACCTTC.

This clone came up once. This sequence joins TRBV5-1 and TRBJ1-1, with TRBD1 identical over 7 bases. The CDR3 has 15 amino acids. Germline V gives CDR1 SGHRS, CDR2 YFSETQ. The V and J ends lost 2 bases and 0 bases, in that order; junction bases with no gene match: 4. Here the CDR3 reads CASSLRQGMNTEAFF. The CDR3 DNA sequence: TGCGCCAGCAGCTTAAGACAGGGCATGAACACTGAAGCTTTCTTT.

On this clone itself: The sample contains more than one DNA sequence encoding this CDR3. The rearrangement links TRBV5-1 to TRBJ1-1; D remains ambiguous. Germline V lookup: CDR1 SGHRS, CDR2 YFSETQ. V was shortened by 0 bases and J by 1 base, with 7 bases between the two germline ends. The CDR3 is 14 residues long. Written as DNA, the CDR3 is TGCGCCAGCAGCTTGGATGGGAGGAACACTGAAGCTTTCTTT. Amino acids: CASSLDGRNTEAFF.

This CDR3 reads CASSLGGQGNSPLHF. The CDR3 DNA reads as TGTGCCAGCAGCTTGGGAGGACAGGGGAATTCACCCCTCCACTTT. The chain joins TRBV5-4 to TRBJ1-6, with 9 bases lining up with TRBD1. The V segment lost 0 bases and the J segment 7 bases; nucleotides outside the gene matches: 2. The CDR3 loop spans 15 amino acids. From germline, CDR1 is SGHNT and CDR2 YYREEE (reference sequence). The whole variable domain, filled in from reference TRBV5-4 and TRBJ1-6, reads ETGVTQSPTHLIKTRGQQVTLRCSSQSGHNTVSWYQQALGQGPQFIFQYYREEENGRGNFPPRFSGLQFPNYSSELNVNALELDDSALYLCASSLGGQGNSPLHFGNGTRLTVT.

The V and J genes are TRBV11-1 and TRBJ1-3; D is ambiguous. V was clipped by 5 bases and J by 2 bases, with 10 bases between them. Per germline, CDR1 SGHAT and CDR2 FQDESV (reference sequence). The CDR3 has 14 residues. CDR3 nucleotides: TGTGCCAGCAGCGCGGGTGCGGCTGGAAACACCATATATTTT. It specifies CASSAGAAGNTIYF.

The V and J genes are TRBV3-1 (or the pseudogene TRBV3-2) and TRBJ1-1, with 9 bases identical to TRBD1. The CDR3 runs to 16 residues. CDR1 is LGHDT and CDR2 is YNNKEL in the germline V gene (reference sequence). V lost 1 base to trimming and J lost 5 bases; unmatched junction nucleotides: 8. CDR3 residues: CASSQGGQGVRTEAFF. In DNA, the CDR3 is TGTGCCAGCAGCCAAGGGGGACAGGGAGTGCGAACTGAAGCTTTCTTT.

This clone was found a few times. V usage is TRBV19 and J usage is TRBJ1-2; 7 nucleotides line up with TRBD1. Germline CDR1 reads LNHDA; CDR2 reads SQIVND (reference sequence). The CDR3 is 16 amino acids. The trim removed 4 bases at V and 5 bases at J, leaving 13 bases unmatched. CDR3 sequence: CASSRDSGPGGYGYTF. CDR3 bases: TGTGCCAGTAGTAGAGACTCCGGCCCAGGGGGATATGGCTACACCTTC. Using reference TRBV19 and TRBJ1-2 for the parts outside the CDR3, the full variable domain is DGGITQSPKYLFRKEGQNVTLSCEQNLNHDAMYWYRQDPGQGLRLIYYSQIVNDFQKGDIAEGYSVSREKKESFPLTVTSAQKNPTAFYLCASSRDSGPGGYGYTFGSGTRLTVV.

This clone came up a few times. The chain joins TRBV23-1 to TRBJ1-6, with a possible D match to TRBD1 (6 bases). TRBV23-1 belongs to the ORF category, with a function that is uncertain. Trimming removed 0 bases from V and 6 bases from J, with 24 bases in between. The CDR3 sequence is 20 residues long. In DNA, the CDR3 is TGCGCCAGCAGTCAATCATCAGCGGCCGGGACAAGGGTTGTTAATTCACCCCTCCACTTT. Translating it yields CASSQSSAAGTRVVNSPLHF.

This chain connects TRBV27 to TRBJ2-5; 7 nucleotides match TRBD1. Germline CDR1 is MNHEY and CDR2 is SMNVEV (reference sequence). The J segment lost 0 bases and the V segment lost 5 bases, leaving 9 bases of the junction unmatched. This CDR3 has 16 amino acids. The CDR3 DNA follows: TGTGCCAGCAGTCGAACAGGGGACAAATACCAAGAGACCCAGTACTTC. As protein: CASSRTGDKYQETQYF.

The chain couples TRBV5-1 to TRBJ1-2; D remains unclear. The CDR3 spans 13 residues. The germline V gene encodes CDR1 SGHRS and CDR2 YFSETQ. V lost 4 bases to trimming and J lost 6 bases, with 13 bases between them. CDR3 DNA sequence: TGCGCCAGCAGCCTTCCCACCGGGGATGGCTACACCTTC. This encodes CASSLPTGDGYTF.

The chain uses TRBV19 and TRBJ2-3; the match to TRBD2 covers 8 bases. The trim removed 8 bases at V and 5 bases at J, leaving 9 bases unmatched. CDR3 length: 14 residues. Germline loops: CDR1 LNHDA, CDR2 SQIVND (reference sequence). CDR3: CASCWSGGRDTQYF. In DNA form, the CDR3 reads TGTGCCAGTTGTTGGAGCGGGGGAAGAGATACGCAGTATTTT.

This clone was observed once. The chain employs TRBV21-1 and TRBJ2-7; the table's D call, TRBD2, has no DNA check behind it. TRBV21-1 is a pseudogene locus. The CDR3 consists of 18 residues. The CDR3 coding sequence is TGTGCCAGCAGCAAATTATCTTGGGACGGGGGGGCTACCTACGAGCAGTACTTC. Its translation: CASSKLSWDGGATYEQYF.

This clone has just one count. The CDR3 spells CASSPRTSGLNQETQYF. CDR3 DNA sequence: TGTGCCAGCTCACCACGGACTAGCGGACTCAACCAAGAGACCCAGTACTTC. The chain joins TRBV18 to TRBJ2-5; 10 nucleotides match TRBD2. V gave up 1 base and J gave up 0 bases; unmatched junction bases: 5. The CDR3 is made up of 17 amino acids. Germline V CDR1 and CDR2: KGHSH, LQKENI.

This clone was detected once. The chain carries TRBV27 and TRBJ1-1; perhaps TRBD1 as D (5 bases). The CDR3 extends over 15 amino acids. Germline V lookup: CDR1 MNHEY, CDR2 SMNVEV (reference sequence). V gave up 5 bases and J gave up 1 base, with 14 bases separating them. CDR3 bases: TGTGCCAGCAGTCCTAAACCGCAGGGGAACACTGAAGCTTTCTTT. Amino acids: CASSPKPQGNTEAFF.

The chain carries TRBV5-4 and TRBJ1-4; 9 bases align to TRBD1. Germline V CDR1 and CDR2: SGHNT, YYREEE (reference sequence). This CDR3 is 16 amino acids long. V was pared by 4 bases and J by 8 bases, with 12 bases of the junction left unmatched. CDR3 nucleotides: TGTGCCAGCAGCAATAAAACAGGGGGCACTGGGGAAAAACTGTTTTTT. Amino acids: CASSNKTGGTGEKLFF.

This CDR3 reads CATSKRQTNQPQHF. CDR3 nucleotide sequence: TGTGCCACCAGCAAACGACAGACTAATCAGCCCCAGCATTTT. The chain links TRBV15 to TRBJ1-5; the D gene is possibly TRBD1 (5 bases). Trimming removed 4 bases from V and 4 bases from J, with 11 bases in between. The CDR3 consists of 14 residues. Germline CDR1 LNHNV, CDR2 YYDKDF (reference sequence).

The chain recombines TRBV9 with TRBJ2-7, with 9 bases fitting TRBD2. V lost 4 bases to trimming and J lost 2 bases; unmatched junction nucleotides: 25. CDR1 SGDLS and CDR2 YYNGEE come from the germline V gene. The CDR3 totals 21 residues. CDR3 amino acids: CASSPKRGCAGGPLFPYEQYF. The CDR3 DNA reads as TGTGCCAGCAGCCCGAAGAGGGGGTGCGCGGGGGGGCCTTTATTCCCCTACGAGCAGTACTTC.

The gene calls are TRBV29-1 and TRBJ2-3; D gene ambiguous. This CDR3 contains 10 residues. Germline lookup yields CDR1 SQVTM and CDR2 ANQGSEA. Trimming left V 6 bases short and J 7 bases short, with 8 bases between. CDR3 DNA sequence: TGCAGCGTAGACTTCAATACGCAGTATTTT. This sequence encodes CSVDFNTQYF.

This chain uses TRBV27 with TRBJ2-2; 13 nucleotides align to TRBD2. CDR3 length equals 18 residues. V was pared by 2 bases and J by 6 bases, with 9 bases of the junction left unmatched. Germline loops: CDR1 MNHEY, CDR2 SMNVEV (reference sequence). The CDR3 sequence is CASSLGTSGRVGAGELFF. The CDR3 DNA follows: TGTGCCAGCAGTTTAGGTACTAGCGGGAGGGTCGGGGCCGGGGAGCTGTTTTTT.

V and J are TRBV27 and TRBJ2-2, with 9 bases lining up with TRBD2. This CDR3 is built from 17 residues. Trimming at V came to 6 bases and at J to 5 bases, leaving 13 bases not matched to a gene. Germline lookup yields CDR1 MNHEY and CDR2 SMNVEV (reference sequence). The CDR3 region is CASRDTRGRAGTGELFF. The CDR3 coding sequence is TGTGCCAGCAGAGACACGCGCGGGAGGGCGGGAACCGGGGAGCTGTTTTTT.

This chain connects TRBV7-9 to TRBJ1-4, with D possibly matching TRBD1 (5 bases). In germline, CDR1 is SEHNR, CDR2 FQNEAQ (reference sequence). This CDR3 is built from 15 residues. With 5 bases removed from V and 4 bases from J, the gap between germline ends came to 14 bases. The CDR3: CASSTDRRVNEKLFF. CDR3 nucleotide sequence: TGTGCCAGCAGCACCGACAGACGTGTTAATGAAAAACTGTTTTTT.

The gene calls are TRBV5-6 and TRBJ1-2, with D possibly TRBD1 on 6 matching bases. Between the trimmed V and J ends, which lost 1 base and 2 bases, there was a span of 12 bases. From germline, CDR1 is SGHDT and CDR2 YYEEEE. The CDR3 is 15 amino acids. In DNA, the CDR3 is TGTGCCAGCAGCTTGCTTCCAGGGGAGAACTATGGCTACACCTTC. Its protein is CASSLLPGENYGYTF.

The CDR3 coding sequence is TGTGCCAGCAGCCAAGAAATAACAGGGAATTCACCCCTCCACTTT. Protein sequence: CASSQEITGNSPLHF. The rearrangement links TRBV3-1 (or the pseudogene TRBV3-2) to TRBJ1-6; possible D gene TRBD1, 6 bases. The CDR3 is 15 amino acids. Looked up from germline, CDR1 is LGHDT and CDR2 is YNNKEL (reference sequence). Deletions cut 0 bases from V and 7 bases from J, with 10 bases between.